This T cell receptor beta chain derives from a study of beta chain features in type 1 diabetes. The overall study: Healthy donors and patients showed comparable age, gender and cell yields. Broader study findings: It was among patients, rather than healthy donors, that naive, central memory and Treg TCRB repertoires appeared more similar.

It was via CD45RO/CCR7/CD25/CD127/CD95/CD27 that CD4+ naive, central memory, regulatory and stem cell-like memory cells were sorted. In this sample, this clone turned up a few times. Its antigen remains unidentified. CDR1 SGHDN and CDR2 FVKESK come from the germline V gene. Between the trimmed V and J ends, which lost 4 bases and 0 bases, there was a span of 16 bases. The CDR3 is 17 residues long. The entirety of the isolated RNA underwent reverse transcription, so expressed TCRB transcripts were sequenced. Average reads for naive, central memory and regulatory T cell samples were roughly 3.5 million. Repertoires were generated with immunoSEQ multiplex PCR, while TCRdb's copy carries only in-frame clones and drops some. The data contain hundreds of thousands of clones, about 10% of them seen just once; the ten biggest clones take up 0.04% to 0.05%.

V usage is TRBV14 and J usage is TRBJ2-1; no clear D gene. Source material: naive CD4+ T cells from blood. This TCR was sampled from a woman between 18 and 29 years old in good health. The CDR3 is CASSPRELRISYNEQFF. The CDR3 DNA is TGTGCCAGCAGCCCACGTGAATTGCGGATCTCCTACAATGAGCAGTTCTTC.